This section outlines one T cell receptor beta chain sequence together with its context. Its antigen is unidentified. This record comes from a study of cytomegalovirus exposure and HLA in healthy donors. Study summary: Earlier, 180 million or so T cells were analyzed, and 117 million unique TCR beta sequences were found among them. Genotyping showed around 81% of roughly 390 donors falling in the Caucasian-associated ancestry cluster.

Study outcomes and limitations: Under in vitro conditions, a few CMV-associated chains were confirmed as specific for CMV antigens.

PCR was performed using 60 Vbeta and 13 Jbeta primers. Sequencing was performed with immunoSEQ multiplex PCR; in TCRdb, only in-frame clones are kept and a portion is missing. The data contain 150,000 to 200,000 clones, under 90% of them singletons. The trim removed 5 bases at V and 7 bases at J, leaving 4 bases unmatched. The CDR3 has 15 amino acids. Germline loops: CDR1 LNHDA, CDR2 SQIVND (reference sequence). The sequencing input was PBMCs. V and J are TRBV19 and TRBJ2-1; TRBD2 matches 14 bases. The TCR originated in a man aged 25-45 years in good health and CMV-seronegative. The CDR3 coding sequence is TGTGCCAGTAGTCCGGGACTAGCGGGAGAGAATGAGCAGTTCTTC. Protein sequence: CASSPGLAGENEQFF.